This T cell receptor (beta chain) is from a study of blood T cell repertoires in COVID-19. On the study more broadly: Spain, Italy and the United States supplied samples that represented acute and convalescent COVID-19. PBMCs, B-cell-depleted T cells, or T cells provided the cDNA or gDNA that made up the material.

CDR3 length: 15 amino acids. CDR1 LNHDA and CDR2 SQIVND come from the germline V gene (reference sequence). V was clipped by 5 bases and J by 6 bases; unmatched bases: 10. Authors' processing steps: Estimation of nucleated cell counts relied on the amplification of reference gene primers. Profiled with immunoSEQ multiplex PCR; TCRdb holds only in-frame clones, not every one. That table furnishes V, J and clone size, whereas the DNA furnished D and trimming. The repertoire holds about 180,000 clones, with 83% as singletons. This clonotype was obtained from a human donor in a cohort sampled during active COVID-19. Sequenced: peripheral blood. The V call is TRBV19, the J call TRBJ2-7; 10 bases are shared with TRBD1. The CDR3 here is CASSPRQGAGGEQYF. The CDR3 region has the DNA TGTGCCAGTAGTCCCCGACAGGGGGCCGGAGGCGAGCAGTACTTC.